This TCR beta chain came from a study of T cells in Graves' hyperthyroidism and ophthalmopathy. In this sample, this clonotype turned up many times. Antigen specificity is unknown. Study outcomes and limitations: The model anticipated ophthalmopathy a median about six months pre-onset.

The investigators amplified TCR beta CDR3 regions from RNA transcripts. HTBI primers were used for first-round RT-PCR of the TCR CDR3. TCRdb reprocessed the multiplex PCR reads via MiXCR and lists one record per CDR3 protein. This sample has approximately 630,000 distinct CDR3 sequences, with roughly 15% found just once. The TCR sequence derives from a woman under 40 with Graves' hyperthyroidism. The source material was blood.

The CDR3 protein is CASSPTSGRTSEQYF. The CDR3 DNA sequence: TGTGCCAGCAGCCCTACTAGCGGGAGAACTAGCGAGCAGTACTTC. J is TRBJ2-7 and V is TRBV7-9; the match to TRBD2 covers 11 bases. The junction had 9 bases not matched to a gene; V was cut back by 5 bases and J by 6 bases. Germline V gene sequence: CDR1 SEHNR, CDR2 FQNEAQ (reference sequence). CDR3 length: 15 residues.